Listed below are T cell receptor beta chains from one sample, sequenced in a study of blood T cell repertoires in COVID-19. Repertoires were generated with immunoSEQ multiplex PCR, while TCRdb's copy carries only in-frame clones and drops some. The sample lists a few hundred thousand clones; 75% to 90% were seen once. Input material: PBMCs or T cells enriched from blood (not recorded which). The receptors were gathered from a man aged 25 to 40 who had recovered from COVID-19. CDR3s include the opening cysteine and the closing phenylalanine or tryptophan. The D gene is left open where the match is weak. Clone size is given for some rows only: seen once, a few or many times, or a class if the clone is expanded.

>TRBJ2-7|TRBV19|TRBD1|-
TGTGCCAGTAGTCATCGGGACAGAACCTACGAGCAGTACTTC
CASSHRDRTYEQYF
>TRBJ2-7|TRBV5-1|TRBD2|-
TGCGCCAGCAGCGTACTAGCGGATAGCTCCTACGAGCAGTACTTC
CASSVLADSSYEQYF
>TRBJ2-5|TRBV5-1|TRBD2|-
TGCGCCAGCAGCTTCAGCGGGACGCAAGAGACCCAGTACTTC
CASSFSGTQETQYF
>TRBJ2-7|TRBV5-1|TRBD1|once
TGCGCCAGCAGCTTCACTACAGGGGACTACGAGCAGTACTTC
CASSFTTGDYEQYF
>TRBJ2-3|TRBV3-1/TRBV3-2|-|-
TGTGCCAGCAGCCAAGATCGAGAGGGTACAGATACGCAGTATTTT
CASSQDREGTDTQYF
>TRBJ2-5|TRBV7-2|TRBD1|-
TGTGCCAGCAGCAAATACAGGGGGTCAATTAAAGAGACCCAGTACTTC
CASSKYRGSIKETQYF
>TRBJ2-1|TRBV6-5|-|-
TGTGCCAGCAGTTACCAATTGAAACATCCCTACAATGAGCAGTTCTTC
CASSYQLKHPYNEQFF
>TRBJ1-5|TRBV2|TRBD1|-
TGTGCCAGCAGTGTGGAACAGGGGGAGTTTCAGCCCCAGCATTTT
CASSVEQGEFQPQHF
>TRBJ2-3|TRBV9|-|-
TGTGCCAGCAGCGTAGCTCAGGCAGGGGTAGATACGCAGTATTTT
CASSVAQAGVDTQYF
>TRBJ1-1|TRBV11-2|-|-
TGTGCCAGCAGCTTAGTGGCGGGGGGCATCACTGAAGCTTTCTTT
CASSLVAGGITEAFF
>TRBJ1-1|TRBV2|-|-
TGTGCCAGCAGTGGCGACAGTCGATCTGAAGCTTTCTTT
CASSGDSRSEAFF
>TRBJ1-5|TRBV7-2|-|-
TGTGCCAGCAGCTTATTATGGGGCTACAATCAGCCCCAGCATTTT
CASSLLWGYNQPQHF
>TRBJ2-6|TRBV9|-|once
TGTGCCAGCAGCATTCGACAGGGCGGGATCTCTGGGGCCAACGTCCTGACTTTC
CASSIRQGGISGANVLTF
>TRBJ1-5|TRBV10-3|TRBD1|-
TGTGCCATCAGTGAAAGGACAGGGGTTAGCAATCAGCCCCAGCATTTT
CAISERTGVSNQPQHF
>TRBJ2-2|TRBV19|TRBD2|once
TGTGCCAGTAGCCCCCAAAGCGGGAGGTTCAACACCGGGGAGCTGTTTTTT
CASSPQSGRFNTGELFF
>TRBJ2-7|TRBV6-1|TRBD1|few
TGTGCCAGCAGTGCCACTCCGGGACAGGGGGCGTTTGAGCAGTACTTC
CASSATPGQGAFEQYF
>TRBJ1-2|TRBV7-2|-|-
TGTGCCAGCAGCTCAGCACCGGGGGATAACTATGGCTACACCTTC
CASSSAPGDNYGYTF
>TRBJ2-7|TRBV19|TRBD1|-
TGTGCCAGTAGTACGGGGACAGGGAACTACGAGCAGTACTTC
CASSTGTGNYEQYF
>TRBJ2-1|TRBV6-5|TRBD1|-
TGTGCCAGCAGTTACCGGGACAGGGGAATCAATGAGCAGTTCTTC
CASSYRDRGINEQFF
>TRBJ1-1|TRBV4-1|TRBD1|-
TGCGCCAGCAGCCAAGATCTTGACAGGGAGGCTAACACTGAAGCTTTCTTT
CASSQDLDREANTEAFF
>TRBJ2-3|TRBV19|TRBD2|-
TGTGCCAGTAGTTCCTCCCCGAGTAGCGGGAGGCCAGATACGCAGTATTTT
CASSSSPSSGRPDTQYF
>TRBJ1-2|TRBV12-3/TRBV12-4|-|-
TGTGCCAGCAGAACGACAGGAGTTTATGGCTACACCTTC
CASRTTGVYGYTF
>TRBJ2-1|TRBV4-3|TRBD2|-
TGCGCCAGCAGCCAGAACCCAGGGATACTAGCGGGGGGCAATGAGCAGTTCTTC
CASSQNPGILAGGNEQFF
>TRBJ2-7|TRBV19|TRBD2|-
TGTGCCAGTAGTATAGTCCGGGGGGGAGCGACCTACGAGCAGTACTTC
CASSIVRGGATYEQYF
>TRBJ1-1|TRBV10-3|TRBD1|-
TGTGCCATCAGTGCCCTGGGACAGAACATGAACACTGAAGCTTTCTTT
CAISALGQNMNTEAFF
>TRBJ2-7|TRBV5-5|TRBD1|once
TGTGCCAGCAGCTTGGACCCGGGACAGGGGTTGTACGAGCAGTACTTC
CASSLDPGQGLYEQYF
>TRBJ2-3|TRBV30|-|-
TGTGCCTGGAGCGGGGGGCAGAGCACAGATACGCAGTATTTT
CAWSGGQSTDTQYF
>TRBJ2-1|TRBV7-9|-|-
TGTGCCAGCAGCTACGGGGTACTTAATGAGCAGTTCTTC
CASSYGVLNEQFF
>TRBJ2-1|TRBV5-1|TRBD2|-
TGCGCCAGCAGCTTGGGTCTCGCGGGAGCGTTAAATGAGCAGTTCTTC
CASSLGLAGALNEQFF
>TRBJ1-2|TRBV5-1|TRBD1|-
TGCGCCAGCAGAGCAAGGACAGGGGGAGGCTATGGCTACACCTTC
CASRARTGGGYGYTF
>TRBJ1-3|TRBV6-2/TRBV6-3|-|-
TGTGCCAGCAGTTACTCGAGGGCGTCGGGAAACACCATATATTTT
CASSYSRASGNTIYF
>TRBJ2-1|TRBV9|-|-
TGTGCCAGCAGCGTACCCGGGGTCAATGAGCAGTTCTTC
CASSVPGVNEQFF
>TRBJ2-2|TRBV2|-|-
TGTGCCAGCGGAGAGGGCCCAGGAACCGGGGAGCTGTTTTTT
CASGEGPGTGELFF
>TRBJ1-5|TRBV10-3|TRBD1|-
TGTGCCATCAGTGAGTTGGGACAGAGCAATCAGCCCCAGCATTTT
CAISELGQSNQPQHF
>TRBJ1-6|TRBV6-5|TRBD1|-
TGTGCCAGCAGTTACGGCAGGGGGACCTATAATTCACCCCTCCACTTT
CASSYGRGTYNSPLHF
>TRBJ1-6|TRBV7-2|TRBD1|-
TGTGCCAGCAGCAGGGACAGGGGTCTTTCACCCCTCCACTTT
CASSRDRGLSPLHF
>TRBJ1-3|TRBV4-1|-|few
TGCGCCAGCAGTGGACAGTCTGGAAACACCATATATTTT
CASSGQSGNTIYF